The rows below give T cell receptor beta chains drawn from one sample of a study of T cells expressing NK-cell markers. Using the 5' RACE reads, TCRdb records one entry per CDR3 protein without DNA. The repertoire table contains about 260,000 distinct CDR3 sequences. Sequenced material: blood T cells: a sorted CD56 or NKG2C T cell subset, CD4+ or CD8+ T cells, or bulk PBMC T cells (not recorded which). Receptors were obtained from a woman aged 18-69 years in good health. Each CDR3 is given with its conserved first and last residue. Each record gives: V gene, J gene, CDR3 protein.

>TRBV14|TRBJ2-5
CASSQSTGWETQYF
>TRBV11-1|TRBJ2-7
CASKLAGTYEQYF
>TRBV6-2/TRBV6-3|TRBJ2-1
CASSYGRRGGGGEQFF
>TRBV20-1|TRBJ1-3
CSAARGLASGNTIYF
>TRBV20-1|TRBJ1-1
CSANQFGQGLTEAFF
>TRBV12-3/TRBV12-4|TRBJ2-5
CASSLITFSETQYF
>TRBV7-2|TRBJ2-5
CASSSQEVGETQYF
>TRBV19|TRBJ1-1
CASSIDLSPEAFF
>TRBV20-1|TRBJ2-3
CSARRPGGPADTQYF
>TRBV19|TRBJ2-2
CASKSGGPGTGELFF